One sample yielded the 8 T cell receptor beta chains listed below, sequenced in a study of blood T cell repertoires in COVID-19. Clones were read by immunoSEQ multiplex PCR, and TCRdb kept only the in-frame ones, dropping some. The table shows hundreds of thousands of clones, with more than 85% occurring only once. Sequencing was done on a sample of PBMCs or T cells enriched from blood (not recorded which). The receptors stem from a man aged 40-49 years who had recovered from COVID-19.

This chain links TRBV30 with TRBJ1-3; no reliable D call. Germline V gene data show CDR1 as GTSNPN and CDR2 as SVGIG (reference sequence). This CDR3 comprises 14 residues. Trimming pared 2 bases from V and 0 bases from J, leaving 8 bases between. DNA of the CDR3: TGTGCCTGGAGTCTCGGGAACTCTGGAAACACCATATATTTT. Its protein product is CAWSLGNSGNTIYF.

The chain combines TRBV5-4 with TRBJ2-5; D call uncertain. Germline loops: CDR1 SGHNT, CDR2 YYREEE (reference sequence). V was cut by 5 bases and J by 2 bases, with 7 bases left in between. The CDR3 contains 12 residues. The CDR3 loop is CASSYSQETQYF. CDR3 bases: TGTGCCAGCAGTTACTCTCAAGAGACCCAGTACTTC.

This chain joins TRBV28 and TRBJ1-2; no clear D. This CDR3 spans 16 amino acids. Germline V gives CDR1 MDHEN, CDR2 SYDVKM. The germline V and J ends were trimmed by 2 bases and 7 bases, with 20 bases remaining between them. The DNA of the CDR3 is TGTGCCAGCAGTTTACCCACGAGCCGCGGGAGTTTTGGCTACACCTTC. Amino acids: CASSLPTSRGSFGYTF.

The chain recombines TRBV29-1 with TRBJ2-7; the D gene is possibly TRBD1 (6 bases). CDR1 and CDR2 from the germline V gene are SQVTM and ANQGSEA. This CDR3 has 13 amino acids. V was clipped by 2 bases and J by 6 bases, with 14 bases between them. In nucleotides, the CDR3 is TGCAGCGTTGAATTTACAGGGTCTGGCGAGCAGTACTTC. It yields the protein CSVEFTGSGEQYF.

The rearrangement uses TRBV10-3 and TRBJ1-1; 10 bases map to TRBD1. CDR1 is ENHRY, CDR2 SYGVKD, per germline. The CDR3 runs to 14 residues. With V trimmed by 10 bases and J by 2 bases, 7 bases remained unmatched. CDR3: CATRDRGLNTEAFF. The CDR3 DNA reads TGTGCCACCCGGGACAGGGGACTTAACACTGAAGCTTTCTTT.

The rearrangement uses TRBV9 and TRBJ2-3, with 8 bases that match TRBD2. The length of the CDR3 is 15 residues. The V segment lost 4 bases and the J segment 4 bases; nucleotides outside the gene matches: 8. In germline, CDR1 is SGDLS, CDR2 YYNGEE. CDR3 sequence (DNA): TGTGCCAGCAGCAGCGCGGGAGGAAGTCCAGATACGCAGTATTTT. It specifies CASSSAGGSPDTQYF. The variable domain in full, with the rest retrieved from reference TRBV9 and TRBJ2-3, is DSGVTQTPKHLITATGQRVTLRCSPRSGDLSVYWYQQSLDQGLQFLIQYYNGEERAKGNILERFSAQQFPDLHSELNLSSLELGDSALYFCASSSAGGSPDTQYFGPGTRLTVL.

In its sample, this clone was seen a few times. The V gene is TRBV7-3, the J gene TRBJ1-1; TRBD1 aligns across 9 bases. The germline V gene encodes CDR1 SGHTA and CDR2 FQGTGA. The CDR3 consists of 16 residues. V lost 5 bases, J lost 2 bases, and 9 bases stayed unmatched. CDR3 residues: CASSMGGQGLNTEAFF. The CDR3 nucleotides read TGTGCCAGCAGCATGGGCGGACAGGGGCTAAACACTGAAGCTTTCTTT.

This chain links TRBV5-8 with TRBJ1-2, with no clear D. Germline CDR1 reads SGHTS; CDR2 reads YDEGEE. The CDR3 extends over 14 amino acids. V dropped 1 base and J dropped 4 bases, with 11 bases sitting between them. The CDR3 DNA is TGTGCCAGCAGCTTGCTGCGGGTAGGCTATGGCTACACCTTC. Translated, it gives CASSLLRVGYGYTF.